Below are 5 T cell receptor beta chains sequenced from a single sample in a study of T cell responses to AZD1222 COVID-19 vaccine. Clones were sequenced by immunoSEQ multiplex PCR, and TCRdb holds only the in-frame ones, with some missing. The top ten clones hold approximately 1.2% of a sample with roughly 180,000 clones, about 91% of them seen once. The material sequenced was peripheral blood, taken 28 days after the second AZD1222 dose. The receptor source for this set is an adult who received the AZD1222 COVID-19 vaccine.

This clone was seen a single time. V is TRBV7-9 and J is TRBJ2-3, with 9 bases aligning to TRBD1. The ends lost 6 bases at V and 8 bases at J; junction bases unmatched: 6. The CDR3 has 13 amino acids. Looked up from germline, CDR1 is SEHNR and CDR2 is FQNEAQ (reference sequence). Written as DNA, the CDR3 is TGTGCCAGCAGGCGGACAGGGGCGAGTACGCAGTATTTT. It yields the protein CASRRTGASTQYF.

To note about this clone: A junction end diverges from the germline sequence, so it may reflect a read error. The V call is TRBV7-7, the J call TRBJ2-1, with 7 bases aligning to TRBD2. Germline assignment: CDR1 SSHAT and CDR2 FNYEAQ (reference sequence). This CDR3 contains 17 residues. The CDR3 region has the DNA TGTGCTAGCAGCTTAGCGGGCGGGGCTGGCTCCTACAATGAGCAGTTCTTC. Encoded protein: CASSLAGGAGSYNEQFF.

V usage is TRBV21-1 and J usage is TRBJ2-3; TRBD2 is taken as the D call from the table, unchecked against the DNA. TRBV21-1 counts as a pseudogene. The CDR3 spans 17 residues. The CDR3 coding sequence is TGTGCCAGCAGCAAAGTGGCCGGAGAGACTAGCACAGATACGCAGTATTTT. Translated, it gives CASSKVAGETSTDTQYF.

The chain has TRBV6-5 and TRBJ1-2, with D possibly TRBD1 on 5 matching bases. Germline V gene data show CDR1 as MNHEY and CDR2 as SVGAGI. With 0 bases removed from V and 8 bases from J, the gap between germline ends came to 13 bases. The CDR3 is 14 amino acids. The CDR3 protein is CASSYSSGGKGYTF. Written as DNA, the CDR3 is TGTGCCAGCAGTTACTCCAGCGGGGGTAAGGGCTACACCTTC.

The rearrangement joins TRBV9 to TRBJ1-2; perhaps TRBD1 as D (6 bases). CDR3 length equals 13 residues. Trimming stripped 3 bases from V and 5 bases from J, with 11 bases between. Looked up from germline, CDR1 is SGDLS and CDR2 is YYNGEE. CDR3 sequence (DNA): TGTGCCAGCAGCGACCAGGGGAATTATGGCTACACCTTC. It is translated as CASSDQGNYGYTF.